This entry features one T cell receptor beta chain sequence. This record comes from a study of T cell changes during pregnancy in multiple sclerosis. Profiling relied on immunoSEQ multiplex PCR, and the TCRdb table lists in-frame clones only, not all of them. The sample consists of about 57,000 clones, around 93% of them appearing once. With V trimmed by 2 bases and J by 5 bases, 5 bases remained unmatched. Germline-derived CDR1 and CDR2 are LGHNA and YSLEER. The CDR3 has 15 amino acids. The sequence was obtained from a female donor in good health, enrolled as a control in a pregnancy study. The V call is TRBV4-3, the J call TRBJ1-2; 10 positions match TRBD1. The sequencing used peripheral blood, collected after pregnancy. CDR3 sequence: CASSQWTGGIYGYTF. For the CDR3, the DNA is TGCGCCAGCAGCCAATGGACAGGGGGTATTTATGGCTACACCTTC.